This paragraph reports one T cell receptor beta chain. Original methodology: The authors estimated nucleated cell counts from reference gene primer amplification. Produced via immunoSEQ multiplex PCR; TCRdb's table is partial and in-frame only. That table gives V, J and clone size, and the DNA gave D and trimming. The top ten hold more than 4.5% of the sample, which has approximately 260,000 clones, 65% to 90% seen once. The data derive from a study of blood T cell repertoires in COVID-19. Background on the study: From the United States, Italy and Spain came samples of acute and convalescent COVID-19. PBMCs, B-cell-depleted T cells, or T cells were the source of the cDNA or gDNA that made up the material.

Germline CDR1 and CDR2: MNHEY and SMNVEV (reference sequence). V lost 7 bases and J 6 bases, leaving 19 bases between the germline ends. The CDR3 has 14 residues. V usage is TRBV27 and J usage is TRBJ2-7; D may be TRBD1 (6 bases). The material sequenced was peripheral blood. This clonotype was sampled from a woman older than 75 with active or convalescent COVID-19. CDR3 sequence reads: CASKSDRFPSEQYF. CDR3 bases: TGTGCCAGCAAATCTGACAGGTTTCCCTCCGAGCAGTACTTC.